A single T cell receptor (beta chain) is shown here with its context. As yet, its antigen is unknown. The method was immunoSEQ multiplex PCR; TCRdb's version includes in-frame clones alone and lacks a portion of them. Of roughly 63,000 clones detected, around 86% appear once; the ten largest clones hold approximately 20%. This sample stems from a study of identifying expanded T cells in peripheral blood. Whole-study results and caveats: Variance in clone template counts between approximately 2-week samples significantly increased with total template count across all healthy donors. Differentially abundant clones: around 1.2 between replicates, about 17 at two to three weeks, under 25 at four.

The TCR sequence derives from a person aged 18-70 years in good health. Sequenced sample: blood.

CDR3 sequence reads: CAWSVVGGPTYEQYF. The DNA of the CDR3 is TGTGCCTGGAGTGTCGTGGGAGGCCCCACCTACGAGCAGTACTTC. The gene calls are TRBV30 and TRBJ2-7, with D perhaps matching TRBD2 (6 bases). The V gene lost 0 bases and the J gene lost 2 bases, with 14 bases spanning the gap. CDR1 and CDR2 (germline): GTSNPN, SVGIG (reference sequence). The CDR3 sequence is 15 residues long.